One sample yielded the 17 T cell receptor beta chains listed below, sequenced in a study of PD-1 blockade in classical Hodgkin lymphoma. Every single patient, without exception, relapsed after autologous stem cell transplantation, and brentuximab vedotin exposure varied. Sequencing was performed with immunoSEQ multiplex PCR; in TCRdb, only in-frame clones are kept and a portion is missing. Seen here are about 97,000 clones, approximately 80% observed once, and the top ten hold more than 9%. Sequenced here: peripheral blood mononuclear cells (PBMCs), sampled at baseline. These receptors came from a human donor with classical Hodgkin lymphoma.

This clone was recorded a few times. The chain recombines TRBV19 with TRBJ1-5; D remains unclear. There are 13 residues in the CDR3. V gave up 6 bases and J gave up 4 bases, with 10 bases separating them. CDR1 is LNHDA and CDR2 is SQIVND in the germline V gene (reference sequence). CDR3 bases: TGTGCCAGTAGGACATCCCGTAATCAGCCCCAGCATTTT. Protein: CASRTSRNQPQHF.

The genes are TRBV4-1 and TRBJ1-6; TRBD1 might be the D (6 bases). CDR1 is MGHRA, CDR2 YSYEKL, per germline. The CDR3 contains 17 residues. V shed 4 bases and J shed 4 bases, with 17 bases lying between them. The CDR3 reads CASSPAGGGTYNSPLHF. The CDR3 DNA sequence: TGCGCCAGCAGCCCCGCCGGGGGGGGGACATATAATTCACCCCTCCACTTT.

CDR3 DNA: TGTGCCAGCAGCTTAGTGGGCGGGATACGGTCCTACGAGCAGTACTTC. Translation gives CASSLVGGIRSYEQYF. The V gene is TRBV7-8, the J gene TRBJ2-7, with a tentative D call TRBD2 (6 bases). CDR1 SGHVS and CDR2 FQNEAQ come from the germline V gene. Trimming removed 1 base at V and 1 base at J, with 14 bases between. The CDR3 contains 16 residues.

The chain employs TRBV11-2 and TRBJ1-2; D uncertain. CDR1 SGHAT and CDR2 FQNNGV come from the germline V gene. V was clipped by 1 base and J by 6 bases, with 12 bases between them. The CDR3 is 14 amino acids. The CDR3 sequence: CASSLGVRADGYTF. As DNA, the CDR3 is TGTGCCAGCAGCTTAGGAGTCCGCGCAGATGGCTACACCTTC.

The rearrangement joins TRBV18 to TRBJ2-2; D gene uncertain. The CDR3 covers 13 residues. V was cut by 3 bases and J by 0 bases, with 2 bases left in between. The germline CDR1 and CDR2 sequences are KGHSH and LQKENI. The CDR3 sequence: CASSPANTGELFF. CDR3 bases: TGTGCCAGCTCACCGGCGAACACCGGGGAGCTGTTTTTT.

The V call is TRBV27, the J call TRBJ2-1; D possibly uses TRBD1 or TRBD2 (5 bases each). The germline V and J ends were trimmed by 8 bases and 9 bases, with 11 bases remaining between them. The CDR3 is 11 residues long. Looked up from germline, CDR1 is MNHEY and CDR2 is SMNVEV (reference sequence). CDR3 bases: TGTGCCAGCGGTGATGGGGGTGAGCAGTTCTTC. It specifies CASGDGGEQFF.

This clone was counted between two and nine times. This chain links TRBV30 with TRBJ1-1; weak D call: TRBD1 (5 bases). Trimming shortened V by 3 bases and J by 1 base, and 15 bases separated the two germline ends. Germline lookup yields CDR1 GTSNPN and CDR2 SVGIG (reference sequence). This CDR3 is 15 amino acids long. CDR3 sequence (DNA): TGTGCCTGGAGCCCTCAGGGTTATAGGAACACTGAAGCTTTCTTT. Its translation is CAWSPQGYRNTEAFF.

This chain connects TRBV5-4 to TRBJ1-1; the match to TRBD1 covers 7 bases. V dropped 0 bases and J dropped 7; count of bases not matched to a gene: 12. Germline V gives CDR1 SGHNT, CDR2 YYREEE (reference sequence). The CDR3 has 16 amino acids. Here the CDR3 reads CASSLGPDRDTHEAFF. In nucleotides, the CDR3 is TGTGCCAGCAGCTTGGGCCCCGACAGGGATACCCATGAAGCTTTCTTT.

The rearrangement links TRBV7-6 to TRBJ2-1; TRBD2 agrees at 11 bases. Germline CDR1 reads SGHVS; CDR2 reads FNYEAQ. The CDR3 is 16 residues long. With 4 bases clipped from V and 4 bases from J, the junction kept 6 bases outside the gene matches. The CDR3 DNA sequence: TGTGCCAGCAGCTCCTACGGGACTAGCGGTTACAATGAGCAGTTCTTC. It is translated as CASSSYGTSGYNEQFF.

The CDR3 coding sequence is TGTGCCAGCAGTGGCATAACGGGGTCCTACCAAGAGACCCAGTACTTC. This codes for CASSGITGSYQETQYF. The chain uses TRBV2 and TRBJ2-5; D possibly corresponds to TRBD2 (5 bases). V was pared by 4 bases and J by 0 bases, with 15 bases between. Germline-derived CDR1 and CDR2 are SNHLY and FYNNEI. This CDR3 has 16 residues. The complete variable domain, with remaining parts taken from reference TRBV2 and TRBJ2-5, reads EPEVTQTPSHQVTQMGQEVILRCVPISNHLYFYWYRQILGQKVEFLVSFYNNEISEKSEIFDDQFSVERPDGSNFTLKIRSTKLEDSAMYFCASSGITGSYQETQYFGPGTRLLVL.

V is TRBV7-8 and J is TRBJ1-5; D call uncertain. Germline V gene data show CDR1 as SGHVS and CDR2 as FQNEAQ. The V end was cut by 0 bases, the J end by 2 bases, with 8 bases between. The CDR3 has 15 amino acids. The CDR3 reads CASSLAGSGNQPQHF. The DNA of the CDR3 is TGTGCCAGCAGCTTAGCGGGGTCGGGCAATCAGCCCCAGCATTTT. Variable domain in full (rest from reference TRBV7-8 and TRBJ1-5): GAGVSQSPRYKVAKRGQDVALRCDPISGHVSLFWYQQALGQGPEFLTYFQNEAQLDKSGLPSDRFFAERPEGSVSTLKIQRTQQEDSAVYLCASSLAGSGNQPQHFGDGTRLSIL.

This clone has just one count. The chain has TRBV6-6 and TRBJ2-7, with D uncertain. V lost 7 bases, J lost 7 bases, and 17 bases lay in between. From germline, CDR1 is MNHNY and CDR2 SVGAGI (reference sequence). This CDR3 has 13 residues. The CDR3 region is CASTYGLGWEQYF. The CDR3 nucleotides are TGTGCCAGCACCTACGGGTTAGGATGGGAGCAGTACTTC.

Only one count was recorded for this clone. For the CDR3, the DNA is TGTGCCAGCAGTTCTACCGGGACACAGGCCTTTGGGCAGTACTTC. Its translation: CASSSTGTQAFGQYF. The gene calls are TRBV6-5 and TRBJ2-7; D is perhaps TRBD1 (6 bases). The germline V and J ends were trimmed by 4 bases and 9 bases, with 22 bases remaining between them. From germline, CDR1 is MNHEY and CDR2 SVGAGI. The CDR3 extends over 15 amino acids.

This chain links TRBV7-3 with TRBJ1-1; D unclear. This CDR3 is 14 amino acids long. CDR1 and CDR2 from the germline V gene are SGHTA and FQGTGA. Trimming removed 2 bases at V and 1 base at J, with 8 bases between. Here the CDR3 DNA reads TGTGCCAGCAGCTTATCGGCCACGAACACTGAAGCTTTCTTT. Amino acid sequence: CASSLSATNTEAFF.

The V gene is TRBV10-3, the J gene TRBJ2-2; tentative D call: TRBD2 (5 bases). The germline CDR1 and CDR2 sequences are ENHRY and SYGVKD. The V and J ends lost 10 bases and 5 bases respectively, with 11 bases between them. The CDR3 runs to 12 residues. This CDR3 reads CATRSETGELFF. The CDR3 nucleotides read TGTGCCACCCGTAGCGAAACCGGGGAGCTGTTTTTT.

This clone has more than one count but fewer than ten. Additional DNA sequences in this sample encode the identical CDR3. This chain links TRBV7-2 with TRBJ2-3, with 9 bases matching TRBD2. The CDR3 loop spans 15 amino acids. The ends lost 3 bases at V and 2 bases at J; junction bases unmatched: 3. Looked up from germline, CDR1 is SGHTA and CDR2 is FQGNSA. The CDR3 DNA reads as TGTGCCAGCAGCTTGGCGGGAGGGCCCACAGATACGCAGTATTTT. Protein: CASSLAGGPTDTQYF.

The chain uses TRBV7-2 and TRBJ2-3, with 7 bases aligning to TRBD1. Germline V CDR1 and CDR2: SGHTA, FQGNSA. There are 15 residues in the CDR3. J was trimmed by 0 bases and V by 1 base; bases with no gene match: 1. This CDR3 reads CASSLDRGSTDTQYF. The CDR3 nucleotides read TGTGCCAGCAGCTTAGACAGGGGTAGCACAGATACGCAGTATTTT.